This T cell receptor (beta chain) was profiled in a study of blood T cell repertoires in COVID-19. Germline V gene data show CDR1 as MDHEN and CDR2 as SYDVKM. The CDR3 totals 16 residues. Trimming removed 4 bases from V and 1 base from J; junction bases left unmatched: 9. Profiling relied on immunoSEQ multiplex PCR, and the TCRdb table lists in-frame clones only, not all of them. The sample yields under 150,000 clones, around nine tenths seen once. The V call is TRBV28, the J call TRBJ1-2; 7 bases match TRBD1. The TCR was taken from a woman aged 25-40 years with acute COVID-19. Sequenced material: PBMCs or T cells enriched from blood (not recorded which). The CDR3 sequence: CASSSYPGQDNYGYTF. CDR3 sequence (DNA): TGTGCCAGCAGTTCCTACCCCGGACAGGATAACTATGGCTACACCTTC.